The clone carrying this T cell receptor (beta chain) was counted many times. Its specificity is unknown. The junction differs from germline at one of its ends, possibly a read error. Noted time point: newly diagnosed GD, antithyroid drugs for less than 3 months. After RNA was extracted from PBMCs, the TCR library was made from it. Per the germline V gene, CDR1 is SGHKS and CDR2 is YYEKEE (reference sequence). There are 15 residues in the CDR3. This specimen comes from a study of regulatory T cells in long-lasting Graves disease. Whole-study results and caveats: Accuracy may have suffered from the small sample size.

In building TCR beta libraries, iRepertoire HTBI primers were used together with Arm-PCR of CDR3 regions. TCRdb reprocessed the multiplex PCR reads with MiXCR, giving one entry per CDR3 protein. The table includes about 400,000 distinct CDR3 sequences, about 16% detected once. The sample was also linked to a second study, of T cells in Graves' hyperthyroidism and ophthalmopathy. Turning to that study: Ophthalmopathy and stable hyperthyroidism were told apart by a 13 V-J model.

The sequencing here drew on peripheral blood mononuclear cells (PBMCs), taken at new diagnosis, from a patient treated with antithyroid drugs. The chain carries TRBV5-5 and TRBJ1-1, with D tentatively TRBD1 (6 bases). This TCR was recovered from a young woman with Graves disease. The chain's CDR3 is CASSSFQGMDTEAFF. DNA for the CDR3: TGCGCCAGCAGCTCCTTTCAGGGGATGGACACTGAAGCTTTCTTT.